The 22 T cell receptor beta chains below all came from one sample that was sequenced in a study of T cell clonality in common variable immunodeficiency. Study observations and caveats: Fewer deletions and N-nucleotide insertions were reportedly seen in common variable immunodeficiency TCR beta sequences.

Assay used: immunoSEQ multiplex PCR; TCRdb lists only in-frame clones, some missing. The profile covers nearly 20,000 clones, none occurring a single time. Their antigens are not known. The sequenced sample was peripheral blood mononuclear cells. The receptor source for this set is a human donor with common variable immunodeficiency.

This clone was seen at least ten times. The sequenced CDR3 bases are TGCGCCAGCAGCTTCTCAGGGATTGATCAGCCC. This encodes CASSFSGIDQP. In full, the CDR3 is CASSFSGIDQPQHF. J is TRBJ1-5 and V is TRBV5-1, with a possible D match to TRBD1 (5 bases). The CDR3 end is not reached by the read, which stops 3 residues before it; the germline J gene fills it in. The germline V gene has CDR1 SGHRS and CDR2 YFSETQ. CDR3 length: 14 residues. V shed 2 bases and J shed 5 bases, with 11 bases lying between them. Using reference TRBV5-1 and TRBJ1-5 for the parts outside the CDR3, the full variable domain is KAGVTQTPRYLIKTRGQQVTLSCSPISGHRSVSWYQQTPGQGLQFLFEYFSETQRNKGNFPGRFSGRQFSNSRSEMNVSTLELGDSALYLCASSFSGIDQPQHFGDGTRLSIL.

This clone was found many times. The read comes to an end 3 residues before the CDR3 does, leaving the germline J gene to fill in the end. In the same sample, other DNA sequences code for this CDR3. The J gene is TRBJ2-1, the V gene TRBV30; 12 positions match TRBD2. This CDR3 comprises 17 residues. The ends lost 4 bases at V and 4 bases at J; junction bases unmatched: 11. Germline V gene lookup returns CDR1 GTSNPN and CDR2 SVGIG (reference sequence). The CDR3 sequence: CAWTGTSGYFFYNEQFF. CDR3 bases read: TGTGCCTGGACCGGGACTAGCGGGTATTTTTTTTACAATGAG.

A note on this clone: The CDR3 end lies 3 residues beyond the end of the read and is filled in from the germline J gene. This chain joins TRBV7-3 and TRBJ2-1; possibly TRBD2 for D (5 bases). The V and J ends lost 1 base and 1 base respectively, with 11 bases between them. The CDR3 has 16 residues. Per the germline V gene, CDR1 is SGHTA and CDR2 is FQGTGA. The CDR3 sequence: CASSLNAGVSYNEQFF. CDR3 DNA, as far as it was read: TGTGCCAGCAGCTTAAACGCGGGTGTTTCCTACAATGAG.

This clone was detected ten times or more. The read ends 3 residues before the CDR3 terminus; that terminus is restored from the germline J gene. The rearrangement joins TRBV11-2 to TRBJ1-3; 8 bases line up with TRBD1. Per the germline V gene, CDR1 is SGHAT and CDR2 is FQNNGV. CDR3 length: 13 residues. The sequenced part of the CDR3 DNA is TGTGCCAGCAGCTCGGGACAGGAGGCTCGA. The encoded protein is CASSSGQEAR. The entire CDR3 is CASSSGQEARIYF.

By its share, this clone is medium-sized. The read falls 3 residues short of the CDR3 end, and the missing part is taken from the germline J gene. The gene calls are TRBV20-1 and TRBJ2-3; 10 bases fit TRBD2. The CDR3 sequence is 15 residues long. The V gene end was trimmed by 3 bases and the J gene end by 3 bases; junction bases not matched to a gene: 6. Germline CDR1 is DFQATT and CDR2 is SNEGSKA (reference sequence). CDR3 sequence: CSASFRLAGTDTQYF. The sequenced CDR3 bases are TGCAGTGCTAGCTTTCGACTAGCGGGTACAGATACG.

This clone was observed at least ten times. The missing CDR3 end, 3 residues past where the read stops, is filled in from the germline J gene. This rearrangement joins TRBV18 to TRBJ1-1, with 8 bases lining up with TRBD1. The germline gives CDR1 KGHSH, CDR2 LQKENI. The CDR3 length is 16 residues. J was trimmed by 4 bases and V by 3 bases; bases with no gene match: 10. CDR3 DNA (partial): TGTGCCAGCTCACCCGGACAGGGCCCTCGGGTCACTGAA. This codes for CASSPGQGPRVTE. The entire CDR3 is CASSPGQGPRVTEAFF. The variable domain in full, with the rest retrieved from reference TRBV18 and TRBJ1-1, is NAGVMQNPRHLVRRRGQEARLRCSPMKGHSHVYWYRQLPEEGLKFMVYLQKENIIDESGMPKERFSAEFPKEGPSILRIQQVVRGDSAAYFCASSPGQGPRVTEAFFGQGTRLTVV.

In this sample, this clone turned up many times. Read coverage stops 3 residues before the CDR3 terminus; the germline J gene supplies the remainder. The chain links TRBV7-9 to TRBJ2-1; 7 nucleotides line up with TRBD1. The CDR3 has 15 residues. Trimming took 0 bases from V and 3 from J; bases not matched to a gene: 2. Germline V lookup: CDR1 SEHNR, CDR2 FQNEAQ (reference sequence). CDR3 amino acids: CASSLAGTDYNEQFF. The sequenced CDR3 bases are TGTGCCAGCAGCTTAGCAGGGACAGACTACAATGAG.

This clone was counted between two and nine times. The read is 3 residues too short to cover the CDR3 end, so that end is filled in from the germline J gene. The genes are TRBV19 and TRBJ1-3; no clear D gene. The germline V gene has CDR1 LNHDA and CDR2 SQIVND (reference sequence). V was trimmed by 3 bases and J by 0 bases, leaving 9 bases between them. The CDR3 runs 15 residues. The CDR3 spells CASSIGTDSGNTIYF. CDR3 DNA, as far as it was read: TGTGCCAGTAGTATTGGTACAGACTCTGGAAACACC.

This clone was counted only a few times. The DNA ends 3 residues before the CDR3 does, and the rest of the CDR3 is filled in from the germline J gene. The gene calls are TRBV30 and TRBJ1-6, with 8 bases matching TRBD1. The CDR3 extends over 12 amino acids. With 5 bases clipped from V and 6 bases from J, the junction kept 0 bases outside the gene matches. Germline V gene data show CDR1 as GTSNPN and CDR2 as SVGIG (reference sequence). Incomplete CDR3 DNA: TGTGCCTGGGGACAGGGTAATTCACCC. Protein product: CAWGQGNSP. From start to end, the CDR3 is CAWGQGNSPLHF.

In its sample, this clone was seen many times. The CDR3 end lies 3 residues beyond the end of the read and is filled in from the germline J gene. The chain is built from TRBV5-1 and TRBJ1-4; the D gene is possibly TRBD1 (6 bases). The germline V gene has CDR1 SGHRS and CDR2 YFSETQ. Trimming pared 4 bases from V and 2 bases from J, leaving 12 bases between. This CDR3 contains 15 residues. The CDR3 bases that were read are TGCGCCAGCAGCGAACAGGGCTCGACTAATGAAAAA. Encoded protein: CASSEQGSTNEK. In full, the CDR3 is CASSEQGSTNEKLFF.

This clone showed up many times. With the read ending 3 residues before the CDR3 end, the germline J gene is used to fill in that end. The gene calls are TRBV11-3 and TRBJ2-1, with TRBD1 identical over 9 bases. Per germline, CDR1 SGHNT and CDR2 YENEEA. The V gene end was trimmed by 5 bases and the J gene end by 8 bases; junction bases not matched to a gene: 10. There are 15 residues in the CDR3. CDR3 bases read: TGTGCCAGCAGCCTTCGGACAGGGGCTTCCGATGAG. It translates to CASSLRTGASDE. The complete CDR3 reads CASSLRTGASDEQFF.

This clone was observed a few times. The sequenced fragment ends 3 residues before the CDR3 boundary, so the rest is inferred from the germline J gene. The V call is TRBV20-1, the J call TRBJ2-7; no clear D. Trimming pared 0 bases from V and 0 bases from J, leaving 9 bases between. Germline CDR1 DFQATT, CDR2 SNEGSKA (reference sequence). The CDR3 loop spans 14 amino acids. The covered CDR3 bases are TGCAGTGCTAGAGACAGTGCCACCTCCTACGAG. It translates to CSARDSATSYE. The complete CDR3 protein is CSARDSATSYEQYF.

A word on this clone: The sequenced fragment ends 3 residues before the CDR3 boundary, so the rest is inferred from the germline J gene. The chain joins TRBV5-6 to TRBJ2-5, with TRBD2 identical over 11 bases. The germline V gene has CDR1 SGHDT and CDR2 YYEEEE. With V trimmed by 4 bases and J by 3 bases, 2 bases remained unmatched. CDR3 length equals 14 residues. Incomplete CDR3 DNA: TGTGCCAGCAGCAAACTAGCGGGAGAAGAGACC. This encodes CASSKLAGEET. From start to end, the CDR3 is CASSKLAGEETQYF.

This clone was counted at least ten times. CDR3 DNA, as far as it was read: TGTGCCAGCAGTGAAGCCCTGGGCCTAAATTCACCC. The encoded protein is CASSEALGLNSP. The entire CDR3 sequence reads CASSEALGLNSPLHF. The chain uses TRBV2 and TRBJ1-6; D call uncertain. Sequencing ends 3 residues short of the CDR3 end; the germline J gene provides the rest. CDR1 SNHLY and CDR2 FYNNEI come from the germline V gene. V gave up 0 bases and J gave up 7 bases, with 10 bases separating them. The CDR3 length is 15 residues. The variable domain in full, completed from reference TRBV2 and TRBJ1-6, reads EPEVTQTPSHQVTQMGQEVILRCVPISNHLYFYWYRQILGQKVEFLVSFYNNEISEKSEIFDDQFSVERPDGSNFTLKIRSTKLEDSAMYFCASSEALGLNSPLHFGNGTRLTVT.

Ten or more counts support this clone. The DNA ends 3 residues before the CDR3 does, and the rest of the CDR3 is filled in from the germline J gene. V gene TRBV10-1 combines with J gene TRBJ2-2; 8 nucleotides align to TRBD2. This CDR3 is 16 amino acids long. CDR1 and CDR2 (germline): WNHNN, SYGVQD (reference sequence). V shed 8 bases, J shed 0 bases, and the junction held 8 bases outside the gene matches. The part of the CDR3 DNA that was read is TGCGCCAGCGCCGGGGGGGGGCCTCCGAACACCGGGGAG. It translates to CASAGGGPPNTGE. In full, the CDR3 is CASAGGGPPNTGELFF.

At least ten counts were recorded for this clone. The read halts 3 residues ahead of the CDR3 end, with the missing end drawn from the germline J gene. V is TRBV4-1 and J is TRBJ2-2; no firm D call. CDR3 size: 14 residues. Trimming cost V 1 base and J 10 bases, with 13 bases left between them. Germline loops: CDR1 MGHRA, CDR2 YSYEKL. Here the CDR3 reads CASSQGASPAELFF. The sequenced part of the CDR3 DNA is TGCGCCAGCAGCCAAGGGGCCTCCCCGGCGGAG.

This clone came up many times. CDR3 DNA (partial): TGCGCCAGCAGCTCGCGGGATGTCCGGGATACG. It yields the protein CASSSRDVRDT. The CDR3 as a whole reads CASSSRDVRDTQYF. The rearrangement links TRBV4-1 to TRBJ2-3, with a weak D call TRBD2 (6 bases). Read sequence stops 3 residues before the CDR3 end, and the germline J gene provides the missing end. With 5 bases removed from V and 6 bases from J, the gap between germline ends came to 15 bases. Germline CDR1 and CDR2: MGHRA and YSYEKL. The CDR3 is made up of 14 amino acids.

The table lists this clone with many counts. The read gets to within 3 residues of the CDR3 end, and the germline J gene fills in the rest. The genes are TRBV19 and TRBJ1-6; the D is unclear. CDR3 length equals 14 residues. The V and J ends lost 5 bases and 9 bases respectively, with 14 bases between them. The germline V gene encodes CDR1 LNHDA and CDR2 SQIVND (reference sequence). The CDR3 loop is CASSLAGRGSPLHF. The part of the CDR3 DNA that was read is TGTGCCAGTAGTCTGGCCGGCCGCGGTTCACCC.

This clone was found many times. The read halts 3 residues ahead of the CDR3 end, with the missing end drawn from the germline J gene. The gene calls are TRBV7-8 and TRBJ2-7, with 9 bases identical to TRBD1. The CDR3 contains 17 residues. Trimming took 5 bases from V and 1 from J; bases not matched to a gene: 12. Per germline, CDR1 SGHVS and CDR2 FQNEAQ. This chain's CDR3 is CASSNAGGGQGSYEQYF. The covered CDR3 bases are TGTGCCAGCAGCAACGCTGGGGGGGGACAGGGTTCCTACGAG.

This clone was found many times. The read ends 3 residues shy of where the CDR3 ends; the end is completed using the germline J gene. The genes are TRBV6-2 or TRBV6-3 and TRBJ2-7; perhaps TRBD1 as D (6 bases). V lost 6 bases and J 3 bases, leaving 15 bases between the germline ends. Germline loops: CDR1 MNHEY, CDR2 SVGEGT. The CDR3 loop spans 14 amino acids. Incomplete CDR3 DNA: TGTGCCAGCAGGGGATCGGGACACAGCTACGAG. Protein sequence: CASRGSGHSYE. The CDR3 in full is CASRGSGHSYEQYF.

This clone has a handful of counts. The CDR3 goes on 3 residues after the read ends, and that part is filled in from the germline J gene. The J gene is TRBJ2-3, the V gene TRBV19; 11 bases are shared with TRBD2. The CDR3 is made up of 15 amino acids. The J segment lost 6 bases and the V segment lost 7 bases, leaving 9 bases of the junction unmatched. Per the germline V gene, CDR1 is LNHDA and CDR2 is SQIVND (reference sequence). CDR3 region: CASTRLAGMTDTQYF. The CDR3 DNA, read in part, is TGTGCCAGTACTCGACTAGCGGGGATGACGGATACG.

A word on this clone: The read ends 3 residues before the CDR3 terminus; that terminus is restored from the germline J gene. The gene calls are TRBV10-2 and TRBJ2-5; no definite D call. This CDR3 comprises 15 residues. Trimming shortened V by 6 bases and J by 1 base, and 15 bases separated the two germline ends. CDR1 is WSHSY, CDR2 SAAADI, per germline. This CDR3 is CASSDSQIFQETQYF. CDR3 DNA (partial): TGCGCCAGCAGCGACTCGCAAATCTTCCAAGAGACC.